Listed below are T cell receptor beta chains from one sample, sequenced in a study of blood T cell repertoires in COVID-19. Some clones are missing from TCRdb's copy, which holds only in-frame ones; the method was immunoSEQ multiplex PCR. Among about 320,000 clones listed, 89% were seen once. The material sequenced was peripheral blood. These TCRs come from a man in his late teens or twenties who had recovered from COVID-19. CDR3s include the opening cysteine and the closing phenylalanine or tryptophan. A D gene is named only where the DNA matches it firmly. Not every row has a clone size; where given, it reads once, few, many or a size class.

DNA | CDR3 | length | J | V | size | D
TGTGCCACCCTACACAGGGTTTTGGGCTACACCTTC | CATLHRVLGYTF | 12 | TRBJ1-2 | TRBV2 | . | .
TGTGCCAGCAGCCCGGGACTAACTTTTACCTACGAGCAGTACTTC | CASSPGLTFTYEQYF | 15 | TRBJ2-7 | TRBV11-1 | . | TRBD2
TGTGCCAGTAGTAAGGGGACAGGTATGGAGACCCAGTACTTC | CASSKGTGMETQYF | 14 | TRBJ2-5 | TRBV19 | . | TRBD1
TGCGCCAGCAGCTTGGCCCCTAGACAGACTAACACTGAAGCTTTCTTT | CASSLAPRQTNTEAFF | 16 | TRBJ1-1 | TRBV5-1 | . | .
TGTGCCAGTAGCACCAGAGGCCTAGCGGGGGCGGGCAATGAGCAGTTCTTC | CASSTRGLAGAGNEQFF | 17 | TRBJ2-1 | TRBV19 | . | TRBD2
TGCGCCAGCAGCTTGGTGTTGCACCACGGGGATGAGCAGTTCTTC | CASSLVLHHGDEQFF | 15 | TRBJ2-1 | TRBV5-1 | . | .
TGTGCCAGCAGCAAAGAGATGGACAGGGGGAGCTCCTACAATGAGCAGTTCTTC | CASSKEMDRGSSYNEQFF | 18 | TRBJ2-1 | TRBV21-1 | . | .
TGTGCCTCGGGACTGGCCACAGATACGCAGTATTTT | CASGLATDTQYF | 12 | TRBJ2-3 | TRBV10-3 | . | .
TGTGCCAGCAGTTTGGATTGGGCCGTAACCGGGGAGCTGTTTTTT | CASSLDWAVTGELFF | 15 | TRBJ2-2 | TRBV27 | . | .
TGCGCCAGCAGTGATTCAGACAAAGAGACCCAGTACTTC | CASSDSDKETQYF | 13 | TRBJ2-5 | TRBV10-1 | . | .
TGTGCCAGCAGTCTGGGACTCTATTACGAGCAGTACTTC | CASSLGLYYEQYF | 13 | TRBJ2-7 | TRBV6-2/TRBV6-3 | . | .
TGTGCCAGCACCCCGCTACACGGCGGCAACACTGAAGCTTTCTTT | CASTPLHGGNTEAFF | 15 | TRBJ1-1 | TRBV5-5 | . | .
TGTGCCAGCAGCCAGGGACTGGCTGGAAACACCATATATTTT | CASSQGLAGNTIYF | 14 | TRBJ1-3 | TRBV3-1/TRBV3-2 | . | .
TGTGCCAGCAGTTCGACAGGGGTAAACTACGAGCAGTACTTC | CASSSTGVNYEQYF | 14 | TRBJ2-7 | TRBV5-6 | . | TRBD1
TGCGCCAGCAGCCAGGTTCGTTCAGGGAATTCCTCCTACAATGAGCAGTTCTTC | CASSQVRSGNSSYNEQFF | 18 | TRBJ2-1 | TRBV4-1 | once | .
TGTGCTAGTGAGTTTCAAGGAGGGGTGCTAAACTATGGCTACACCTTC | CASEFQGGVLNYGYTF | 16 | TRBJ1-2 | TRBV12-5 | . | .
TGTGCCACCAGCAAAGACAGGGATGTCACAGATACGCAGTATTTT | CATSKDRDVTDTQYF | 15 | TRBJ2-3 | TRBV15 | . | TRBD1
TGCGCCAGCAGCCCAACGGTCCCCACCGGGGAGCTGTTTTTT | CASSPTVPTGELFF | 14 | TRBJ2-2 | TRBV5-1 | . | .
TGTGCTAGTGGTTTCCCGGGACAAGAGGTCGAGCAGTACTTC | CASGFPGQEVEQYF | 14 | TRBJ2-7 | TRBV12-5 | . | .
TGTGCCAGCAGCTCCGACAGGGAAAATACAGATACGCAGTATTTT | CASSSDRENTDTQYF | 15 | TRBJ2-3 | TRBV5-4 | once | TRBD1
TGTGCCAGCAGCTCGGACTGGAACACTGAAGCTTTCTTT | CASSSDWNTEAFF | 13 | TRBJ1-1 | TRBV7-3 | . | .
TGTGCCAGCAGTTACTCCCCGGGAAGAACTGAAGCTTTCTTT | CASSYSPGRTEAFF | 14 | TRBJ1-1 | TRBV6-6 | . | .
TGTGCCAGCAGCGTAGAGGGACAGATCAATTCACCCCTCCACTTT | CASSVEGQINSPLHF | 15 | TRBJ1-6 | TRBV9 | . | TRBD1
TGTGCCAGCAGTAATAAGGCATACATGGAGAATGAGCAGTTCTTC | CASSNKAYMENEQFF | 15 | TRBJ2-1 | TRBV27 | . | .
TGTGCCAGCAGCTTGGCAATCCACACTGAAGCTTTCTTT | CASSLAIHTEAFF | 13 | TRBJ1-1 | TRBV5-5 | . | .
TGTGCCAGTAGCACCGGGACTAGAGGAATTAATGAGCAGTTCTTC | CASSTGTRGINEQFF | 15 | TRBJ2-1 | TRBV19 | once | TRBD2
TGTGCCAGCAGTGTGGAGGATCGTCAATACTATGGCTACACCTTC | CASSVEDRQYYGYTF | 15 | TRBJ1-2 | TRBV28 | . | .
TGTGCCAGCAGCAAACAGAGGGTTGTTCTTCACAATGAGCAGTTCTTC | CASSKQRVVLHNEQFF | 16 | TRBJ2-1 | TRBV21-1 | . | .
TGTGCCAGCAGTGAAGTAGTGAACACTGAAGCTTTCTTT | CASSEVVNTEAFF | 13 | TRBJ1-1 | TRBV6-1 | . | .
TGTGCCAGTAGTAAACTACAGGGGGCTCGCCCCTACGAGCAGTACTTC | CASSKLQGARPYEQYF | 16 | TRBJ2-7 | TRBV19 | . | TRBD1
TGTGCCAGCAGCCGAGGACTAGCGGGGGGCCCTAACACCGGGGAGCTGTTTTTT | CASSRGLAGGPNTGELFF | 18 | TRBJ2-2 | TRBV3-1/TRBV3-2 | . | TRBD2